The rows below give T cell receptor beta chains drawn from one sample of a study of technical replicates of blood from a few donors. Generated by immunoSEQ multiplex PCR, the TCRdb table keeps only in-frame clones and is missing some. The table has roughly 60,000 clones, 86% seen once. The sample was PBMCs. The receptors stem from a human donor in good health. Some clones in this sample may be carry-over from other donors' samples. The conserved cysteine and the conserved F or W are not part of the CDR3 here. The order of the fields is J gene, V gene, CDR3 protein.

J gene: TRBJ2-5
V gene: TRBV4-1
CDR3 protein: ASSPAPSGGPQETQY

J gene: TRBJ2-5
V gene: TRBV7-9
CDR3 protein: ASSLASREETQY

J gene: TRBJ2-5
V gene: TRBV25-1
CDR3 protein: ASSEFTGRETQY

J gene: TRBJ2-5
V gene: TRBV5-1
CDR3 protein: ASSLRGGQETQY

J gene: TRBJ1-3
V gene: TRBV11-2
CDR3 protein: ASSFEFSGNTIY

J gene: TRBJ2-3
V gene: TRBV6-1
CDR3 protein: ASSSRGGADTQY

J gene: TRBJ1-2
V gene: TRBV29-1
CDR3 protein: SVAATPLQGYGYT

J gene: TRBJ2-7
V gene: TRBV5-6
CDR3 protein: ASSSGNSYEQY

J gene: TRBJ1-4
V gene: TRBV4-1
CDR3 protein: ASSLQGAANEKLF

J gene: TRBJ1-1
V gene: TRBV20-1
CDR3 protein: SARGNTEAF

J gene: TRBJ2-3
V gene: TRBV6-1
CDR3 protein: ASSAKQVASTDTQY

J gene: TRBJ2-1
V gene: TRBV5-1
CDR3 protein: ASSSLAGVNNEQF

J gene: TRBJ2-1
V gene: TRBV2
CDR3 protein: ASRKLAGGVYNEQF

J gene: TRBJ2-7
V gene: TRBV18
CDR3 protein: ASSPSGTIIYEQY

J gene: TRBJ1-5
V gene: TRBV6-6
CDR3 protein: ASSSGNSNQPQH

J gene: TRBJ1-3
V gene: TRBV7-2
CDR3 protein: ASSLARLGQTGNTIY

J gene: TRBJ2-7
V gene: TRBV4-1
CDR3 protein: ASGGVGGREQY

J gene: TRBJ1-5
V gene: TRBV18
CDR3 protein: ASSPWGGGNQPQH

J gene: TRBJ1-5
V gene: TRBV7-8
CDR3 protein: ASSPNLLGTGSDQPQH

J gene: TRBJ2-3
V gene: TRBV6-5
CDR3 protein: ASSPDTLSTDTQY

J gene: TRBJ2-1
V gene: TRBV13
CDR3 protein: ASSLGGGRSYNEQF

J gene: TRBJ2-1
V gene: TRBV6-5
CDR3 protein: ASSYPPGRGDNEQF

J gene: TRBJ2-1
V gene: TRBV5-4
CDR3 protein: ASSLDSGRLNEQF

J gene: TRBJ2-5
V gene: TRBV7-9
CDR3 protein: ASSSPLAGGQETQY

J gene: TRBJ2-1
V gene: TRBV5-4
CDR3 protein: ASSPISGAYNEQF

J gene: TRBJ2-1
V gene: TRBV6-5
CDR3 protein: ASSDLRESYNEQF

J gene: TRBJ2-5
V gene: TRBV4-2
CDR3 protein: ASSLAGTAEETQY

J gene: TRBJ2-7
V gene: TRBV6-5
CDR3 protein: ASSLFPGTYEQY

J gene: TRBJ1-2
V gene: TRBV7-2
CDR3 protein: ASSWRQGNYGYT

J gene: TRBJ1-4
V gene: TRBV9
CDR3 protein: ASSVELGAELF

J gene: TRBJ1-2
V gene: TRBV2
CDR3 protein: ASRTGTGLGYT

J gene: TRBJ2-7
V gene: TRBV29-1
CDR3 protein: SVALLTGLGSRGYEQY

J gene: TRBJ1-2
V gene: TRBV7-9
CDR3 protein: ASSRAYGRNYGYT

J gene: TRBJ2-6
V gene: TRBV7-6
CDR3 protein: ASSPRTVSGANVLT

J gene: TRBJ2-7
V gene: TRBV7-2
CDR3 protein: ASSFHRGYEQY

J gene: TRBJ1-1
V gene: TRBV7-9
CDR3 protein: ASSFGQEVITEAF

J gene: TRBJ2-2
V gene: TRBV6-5
CDR3 protein: ASSYRSQAGELF

J gene: TRBJ1-2
V gene: TRBV4-1
CDR3 protein: ASSQDRYRNYGYT

J gene: TRBJ1-1
V gene: TRBV29-1
CDR3 protein: SVEDTRGRRAF

J gene: TRBJ2-5
V gene: TRBV6-1
CDR3 protein: ASSLAGGGAETQY

J gene: TRBJ1-1
V gene: TRBV7-9
CDR3 protein: ASSLGTAHSGAF

J gene: TRBJ2-3
V gene: TRBV7-2
CDR3 protein: ASSSVSRGENTQY

J gene: TRBJ1-5
V gene: TRBV2
CDR3 protein: ASSDRTGGSNQPQH

J gene: TRBJ1-1
V gene: TRBV19
CDR3 protein: ASSILGGAF

J gene: TRBJ2-2
V gene: TRBV2
CDR3 protein: ASSGGGITGELF

J gene: TRBJ2-1
V gene: TRBV30
CDR3 protein: AFLLAGDNEQF

J gene: TRBJ2-5
V gene: TRBV20-1
CDR3 protein: SASSEETQY

J gene: TRBJ2-3
V gene: TRBV11-2
CDR3 protein: ASSLSGTADTQY

J gene: TRBJ2-1
V gene: TRBV5-4
CDR3 protein: ASSLVSSYNEQF

J gene: TRBJ1-6
V gene: TRBV5-1
CDR3 protein: ASSISTGTGVSPLH

J gene: TRBJ2-7
V gene: TRBV5-4
CDR3 protein: ASSPGLVTYEQY

J gene: TRBJ1-5
V gene: TRBV10-2
CDR3 protein: ASSGDGQEGHQPQH

J gene: TRBJ1-2
V gene: TRBV15
CDR3 protein: ATSAGQGNYGYT

J gene: TRBJ2-5
V gene: TRBV2
CDR3 protein: ASVRRGTQVETQY

J gene: TRBJ2-5
V gene: TRBV7-2
CDR3 protein: ASSPGSGGWETQY

J gene: TRBJ1-1
V gene: TRBV4-2
CDR3 protein: ASSWGGGTEAF

J gene: TRBJ1-1
V gene: TRBV4-1
CDR3 protein: ASSQFRDTEAF